The text below deals with one T cell receptor (beta chain). The antigen remains unidentified. This entry is derived from a study of Ad26.COV2.S vaccination and SARS-CoV-2 variants. Study-level background: The trial was COV1001 and the donor's arm was Ad26.COV2.S. Study-wide results and limits: People who got the vaccine had more spike-specific TCR breadth than people who got placebo. The study found similar non-spike TCR breadth in vaccine and placebo recipients. Researchers cautioned that TCR breadth and depth analyses may have underestimated total T cell responses.

Treatment meaning: roughly 19 received Ad26.COV2.S at low or high dose, single or two shots; roughly 5 received placebo; per-sample allocation not given. Sampling occurred on day 63 after the first vaccine or placebo injection. Generated by immunoSEQ multiplex PCR, the TCRdb table keeps only in-frame clones and is missing some. Of fewer than 800,000 clones in the sample, 89% are singletons; the top ten hold approximately 1.5%. CDR3 length: 15 residues. Germline CDR1 reads SGDLS; CDR2 reads YYNGEE. V shed 3 bases and J 9 bases; nucleotides not matched to a gene: 8. This chain connects TRBV9 to TRBJ2-3, with 12 bases aligning to TRBD2. This TCR was recovered from a person aged 18-60 years who received the Ad26.COV2.S COVID-19 vaccine or a placebo. The sequenced sample was peripheral blood, obtained in a trial of Ad26.COV2.S vaccine versus placebo. CDR3: CASSGRLAGVDTQYF. Written as DNA, the CDR3 is TGTGCCAGCAGCGGACGACTAGCGGGGGTTGACACGCAGTATTTT.